The 8 T cell receptor beta chains listed next were all sequenced from one sample in a study of blood T cells in healthy people across ages. A sample-barcoded 5' primer and a J-beta primer mix were used in a second PCR of about 6 to 12 cycles. TCRdb reprocessed the 5' RACE reads via MiXCR and lists one record per CDR3 protein. The sample contains around 1.5 million distinct CDR3 sequences, approximately 59% of which appear only once. The sequencing sample was made of blood. These receptor sequences come from a man between 18 and 29 years old in good health.

Note on this clonotype: One end of the junction does not line up with germline, which may come from a read error. The chain recombines TRBV4-1 with TRBJ2-1; no definite D call. CDR1 and CDR2 (germline): MGHRA, YSYEKL. The CDR3 is 15 residues long. CDR3 nucleotides: TGCGCCAGCAGCCAAGATCAATATGGCGACAATAAGCAGTTCTTC. The encoded protein is CASSQDQYGDNKQFF.

The chain uses TRBV10-2 and TRBJ2-4, with TRBD2 matching over 7 bases. The DNA matches TRBJ2-7 better at its end, which makes the J call doubtful. Germline CDR1 is WSHSY and CDR2 is SAAADI. The CDR3 loop spans 15 amino acids. The CDR3 nucleotides read TGCGCCAGCAGTGAGTCGTTGCGGGGGAAGGACGAGCAGTACTTC. As protein: CASSESLRGKDEQYF.

This clonotype was recorded a few times. The chain carries TRBV2 and TRBJ2-5; D is uncertain. Germline CDR1 is SNHLY and CDR2 is FYNNEI. Trimming shortened V by 11 bases and J by 4 bases, and 17 bases separated the two germline ends. The CDR3 is 13 amino acids. CDR3 loop: CAPTAGPRETQYF. The CDR3 DNA is TGTGCCCCCACGGCAGGCCCCAGAGAGACCCAGTACTTC.

This clonotype was recorded a few times. The germline gene is not matched at one end of the junction; a read error may be the cause. This chain joins TRBV6-2 or TRBV6-3 and TRBJ1-1; 8 nucleotides match TRBD1. The CDR3 sequence is 15 residues long. Germline CDR1 and CDR2: MNHEY and SVGEGT. CDR3 amino acids: CASTYGQGLNTEAFF. The DNA of the CDR3 is TGTGCCAGCACTTACGGACAGGGACTGAACACTGAAGCTTTCTTT.

V and J are TRBV15 and TRBJ2-5, with D uncertain. The germline V and J ends were trimmed by 0 bases and 0 bases, with 14 bases remaining between them. Germline V CDR1 and CDR2: LNHNV, YYDKDF (reference sequence). This CDR3 has 17 amino acids. The CDR3 sequence is CATSRDVADKYQETQYF. CDR3 DNA: TGTGCCACCAGCAGAGATGTGGCAGATAAGTACCAAGAGACCCAGTACTTC.

CDR3 residues: CASRVGTGAYEQYF. CDR3 in DNA: TGTGCCAGCAGAGTCGGGACAGGGGCTTACGAGCAGTACTTC. This chain joins TRBV27 and TRBJ2-7; 10 nucleotides match TRBD1. The germline CDR1 and CDR2 sequences are MNHEY and SMNVEV (reference sequence). The CDR3 runs to 14 residues. Losses at the gene ends were 6 bases for V and 4 bases for J; bases not matched to a gene: 6.

This clonotype was counted between two and nine times. The chain combines TRBV4-1 with TRBJ2-7; 8 bases align to TRBD1. The CDR3 totals 15 residues. The trim removed 0 bases at V and 5 bases at J, leaving 6 bases unmatched. Germline V lookup: CDR1 MGHRA, CDR2 YSYEKL. The CDR3 coding sequence is TGCGCCAGCAGCCAAGAATCCAGGGGGCGCAACGAGCAGTACTTC. Translated: CASSQESRGRNEQYF.

This clonotype has just a few counts. V and J are TRBV4-2 and TRBJ2-7; tentatively, D is TRBD2 (5 bases). This CDR3 has 15 residues. The germline gives CDR1 LGHNA, CDR2 YNFKEQ. V shed 0 bases and J shed 3 bases, with 12 bases lying between them. The CDR3 here is CASSQDPLGSYEQYF. The CDR3 DNA sequence: TGTGCCAGCAGCCAAGATCCTCTAGGGAGCTACGAGCAGTACTTC.